Following are 6 T cell receptor beta chains from one sample sequenced in a study of CD8 T cells in ankylosing spondylitis. From the 5' RACE reads, TCRdb called clonotypes with MiXCR, one entry per CDR3 protein. The repertoire holds about 130,000 distinct CDR3 sequences, with roughly 13% as singletons. The material sequenced was blood, either unsorted or a sorted T cell fraction (not recorded which). These receptors were collected from a female donor with ankylosing spondylitis or in good health (not recorded which).

This clonotype has a count of ten or more. The V gene is TRBV12-3 or TRBV12-4, the J gene TRBJ2-7, with D tentatively TRBD2 (6 bases). Trimming removed 2 bases at V and 3 bases at J, with 11 bases between. This CDR3 comprises 14 residues. The CDR3 here is CASSLRDSNYEQYF. CDR3 DNA sequence: TGTGCCAGCAGTTTAAGGGACTCAAACTACGAGCAGTACTTC.

The CDR3, as DNA: TGCAGTGGTGATGGAGCGGGAGTGAATGAGCAGTTCTTC. Residues: CSGDGAGVNEQFF. The rearrangement uses TRBV20-1 and TRBJ2-1; 8 bases fit TRBD2. The CDR3 length is 13 residues. J was trimmed by 7 bases and V by 7 bases; bases with no gene match: 9. CDR1 is DFQATT, CDR2 SNEGSKA, per germline (reference sequence).

Ten or more counts support this clonotype. CDR3 in amino acids: CASSPVEAGGTDTQYF. CDR3 DNA sequence: TGTGCCAGCAGTCCGGTCGAAGCGGGAGGAACAGATACGCAGTATTTT. The V call is TRBV27, the J call TRBJ2-3; TRBD2 matches at 9 bases. CDR1 is MNHEY, CDR2 SMNVEV, per germline (reference sequence). V was clipped by 5 bases and J by 3 bases; unmatched bases: 9. This CDR3 is 16 amino acids long.

The table lists this clonotype with a few counts. J is TRBJ1-4 and V is TRBV12-3 or TRBV12-4; D is ambiguous. This CDR3 is built from 17 residues. Trimming left V 5 bases short and J 3 bases short, with 19 bases between. DNA for the CDR3: TGTGCCAGCAGTCACACGACCCGGGAAGGGTCTAATGAAAAACTGTTTTTT. Amino acids: CASSHTTREGSNEKLFF.

This clonotype was counted a few times. The chain links TRBV6-5 to TRBJ2-5; D unresolved. From germline, CDR1 is MNHEY and CDR2 SVGAGI. The CDR3 is made up of 18 amino acids. Between the trimmed V and J ends, which lost 0 bases and 0 bases, there was a span of 17 bases. The CDR3 DNA reads as TGTGCCAGCAGTTACTCGCCCGGTGTACAGAGGTACCAAGAGACCCAGTACTTC. Translated: CASSYSPGVQRYQETQYF.

This chain joins TRBV5-1 and TRBJ2-1; D is tentatively TRBD1 or TRBD2 (5 bases each). This CDR3 is built from 14 residues. V gave up 4 bases and J gave up 6 bases, with 14 bases separating them. The germline V gene encodes CDR1 SGHRS and CDR2 YFSETQ. CDR3 bases: TGCGCCAGCAGCACCGACCGAGGGGTCAATGAGCAGTTCTTC. This sequence encodes CASSTDRGVNEQFF.